These T cell receptor beta chains were read from a single sample in a study of cytomegalovirus exposure and HLA in healthy donors. The assay was immunoSEQ multiplex PCR, and TCRdb's table has in-frame clones only and misses some. This sample yields 150,000 to 200,000 clones, of which 70% to 85% are seen a single time; roughly 3.1% belongs to the top ten. The sequencing input was PBMCs. These receptors all stem from a man aged 40-50 years in good health and CMV-seropositive. CDR3s include the opening cysteine and the closing phenylalanine or tryptophan. A D gene is named only where the DNA matches it firmly. Size values are once, few and many counts, or a class for expanded clones, and some rows have none.

>NA|NA|TRBV6-1|TRBJ2-1
TGTGCCAGCAGTGAAATGTCCGTCGCGGGTTACAATGAGCAGTTCTTC
CASSEMSVAGYNEQFF
>NA|NA|TRBV5-1|TRBJ1-3
TGCGCCAGTAGGACAGCCTCTGGAAACACCATATATTTT
CASRTASGNTIYF
>TRBD2|NA|TRBV30|TRBJ2-1
TGTGCCTGGAGTGCAATTGAGCGGGGGGCCTACAATGAGCAGTTCTTC
CAWSAIERGAYNEQFF
>NA|NA|TRBV11-1|TRBJ2-7
TGTGCCAGCAGCTTTTCTCGGGACACCCGTTCGAACTACGAGCAGTACTTC
CASSFSRDTRSNYEQYF
>NA|NA|TRBV5-1|TRBJ1-3
TGCGCCAGCAGCTTGGTTCACGGAGCTGGAAACACCATATATTTT
CASSLVHGAGNTIYF
>TRBD2|NA|TRBV7-9|TRBJ2-3
TGTGCCAGCAGCTCTCAGACTAGCGGAAACCCCACAGATACGCAGTATTTT
CASSSQTSGNPTDTQYF
>NA|NA|TRBV7-9|TRBJ2-7
TGTTCCAGCAGCCACAGCTCCTACGAGCAGTACTTC
CSSSHSSYEQYF
>NA|NA|TRBV5-8|TRBJ1-3
TGTGCCAGCACCTCGATGGGGGGAGATAACACCATATATTTT
CASTSMGGDNTIYF
>NA|NA|TRBV4-2|TRBJ2-3
TGTGCCAGCAGCCAAGAGGGCTACCGAAACACAGATACGCAGTATTTT
CASSQEGYRNTDTQYF
>NA|few|TRBV28|TRBJ1-1
TGTGCCAGCAGTTTGAACTGGGGGGGCGAAACTGAAGCTTTCTTT
CASSLNWGGETEAFF
>TRBD1|NA|TRBV6-1|TRBJ1-1
TGTGCCAGCAGTCTTACAGGGGGCACTGAAGCTTTCTTT
CASSLTGGTEAFF
>TRBD1|few|TRBV27|TRBJ2-7
TGTGCCAGCAGTTTAGACAGGGGAGCCTACGAGCAGTACTTC
CASSLDRGAYEQYF
>TRBD1|NA|TRBV7-9|TRBJ2-7
TGTGCCAGCAGCTTAACAGGGGCAGTCGAGCAGTACTTC
CASSLTGAVEQYF
>NA|NA|TRBV7-9|TRBJ2-7
TGTGCCAGCAGCTTAGCGGGGGGGCGGGAGCAGTACTTC
CASSLAGGREQYF
>NA|NA|TRBV7-3|TRBJ1-1
TGTGCCAGCAGCTTAACGTTTGGCAGACTGCAGAACACTGAAGCTTTCTTT
CASSLTFGRLQNTEAFF
>TRBD1|NA|TRBV19|TRBJ2-2
TGTGCCAGTAGCCCCGACAGGGGGCGGCTGTACACCGGGGAGCTGTTTTTT
CASSPDRGRLYTGELFF